Reported below is one TCR beta chain. Sequenced by immunoSEQ multiplex PCR; TCRdb stores in-frame clones only, minus some. The sample yields about 210,000 clones, about 85% seen once. Trimming removed 2 bases at V and 2 bases at J, with 10 bases between. The CDR3 has 15 amino acids. Germline assignment: CDR1 PRHDT and CDR2 FYEKMQ (reference sequence). This entry is derived from a study of blood T cell repertoires in COVID-19. Study-level information: Samples taken during acute and convalescent COVID-19 were collected in the United States, Italy and Spain.

Material for sequencing was peripheral blood. This chain connects TRBV13 to TRBJ1-3; perhaps TRBD1 as D (5 bases). The source is a man aged 55 to 70 with COVID-19, enrolled during active disease. This CDR3 is CASSLKTGAGNTIYF. The CDR3 DNA sequence: TGTGCCAGCAGCTTAAAAACAGGAGCTGGAAACACCATATATTTT.